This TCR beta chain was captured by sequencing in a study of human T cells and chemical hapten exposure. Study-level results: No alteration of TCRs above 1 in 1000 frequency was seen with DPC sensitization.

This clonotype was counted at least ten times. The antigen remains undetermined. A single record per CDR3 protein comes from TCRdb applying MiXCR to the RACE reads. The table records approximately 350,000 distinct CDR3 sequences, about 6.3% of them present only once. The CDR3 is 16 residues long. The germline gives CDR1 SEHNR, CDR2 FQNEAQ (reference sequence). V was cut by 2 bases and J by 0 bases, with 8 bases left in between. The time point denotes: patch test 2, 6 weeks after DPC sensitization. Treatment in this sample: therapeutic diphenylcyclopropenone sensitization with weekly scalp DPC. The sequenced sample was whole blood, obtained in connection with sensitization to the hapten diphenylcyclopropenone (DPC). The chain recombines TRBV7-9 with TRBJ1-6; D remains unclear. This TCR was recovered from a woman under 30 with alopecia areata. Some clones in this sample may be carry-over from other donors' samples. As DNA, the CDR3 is TGTGCCAGCAGCTTACTCGTGAGCTCCTATAATTCACCCCTCCACTTT. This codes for CASSLLVSSYNSPLHF.